This TCR beta chain was documented in a study of blood T cell repertoires in COVID-19. Study-level background: Acute-phase and convalescent COVID-19 samples originated in the United States, Italy and Spain. The analysed material was cDNA or gDNA that came from T cells, B-cell-depleted T cells, or PBMCs.

Authors' data handling: How many nucleated cells were present was estimated from reference gene primer amplification. Some clones are missing from TCRdb's copy, which holds only in-frame ones; the method was immunoSEQ multiplex PCR. That table is the source of V, J and clone size, and D and trimming were worked out from the DNA. The top ten clones hold 6.6% of a sample with some 100,000 clones, approximately 87% of them seen once. From germline, CDR1 is MDHEN and CDR2 SYDVKM. Deletions cut 2 bases from V and 2 bases from J, with 6 bases between. CDR3 length: 13 amino acids. The rearrangement joins TRBV28 to TRBJ1-1; D is unresolved. The sample comprised peripheral blood. The sequence came from a woman in her 50s with acute or convalescent COVID-19. CDR3 region: CASSLISNTEAFF. The CDR3 DNA follows: TGTGCCAGCAGTTTAATCTCCAACACTGAAGCTTTCTTT.